This T cell receptor (beta chain) was identified in a study of control samples from healthy donors and cancer patients. Method: immunoSEQ multiplex PCR; TCRdb's copy keeps in-frame clones and lacks some. In the table there are 75,000 to 90,000 clones, over 75% of which are singletons. The TCR comes from a man aged 45-65 years in good health. Material for sequencing was blood.

CDR3 DNA sequence: TGTGCCAGTACCTTGGACAGGGCCTCGAACACTGAAGCTTTCTTT. Translated, it gives CASTLDRASNTEAFF. The chain uses TRBV19 and TRBJ1-1; TRBD1 matches at 8 bases. V trimming: 7 bases; J trimming: 1 base; junction bases outside the gene matches: 8. There are 15 residues in the CDR3. CDR1 and CDR2 (germline): LNHDA, SQIVND (reference sequence).